A single sample is the source of the 21 T cell receptor beta chains below, sequenced in a study of patients and donors after allogeneic stem cell transplantation. TCRdb re-derived calls from the RT-PCR reads in MiXCR, one entry per CDR3 protein. This table holds under 200,000 distinct CDR3 sequences, over 25% found once. Sequencing used blood, either unsorted or a sorted T cell fraction (not recorded which). These receptors originate from a human donor who was either an allogeneic HSCT recipient or a stem cell or donor lymphocyte infusion donor (not recorded which). It is not recorded whose cells these are; they may come from a transplant donor.

The CDR3 DNA follows: TGCAGCGTTGAAGGGTCGGGTAACTATGGCTACACCTTC. It codes for CSVEGSGNYGYTF. This sequence joins TRBV29-1 and TRBJ1-2; no clear D gene. Trimming cost V 1 base and J 1 base, with 7 bases left between them. CDR1 is SQVTM, CDR2 ANQGSEA, per germline. This CDR3 is built from 13 residues.

This clonotype was recorded a few times. The V gene is TRBV20-1, the J gene TRBJ2-1; tentative D call: TRBD2 (6 bases). In germline, CDR1 is DFQATT, CDR2 SNEGSKA (reference sequence). This CDR3 has 10 amino acids. V lost 6 bases to trimming and J lost 10 bases, with 10 bases between them. CDR3 sequence (DNA): TGCAGTGCCTGGAGGGAAGAGCAGTTCTTC. The encoded protein is CSAWREEQFF.

The J gene is TRBJ2-1, the V gene TRBV9; 13 nucleotides line up with TRBD2. V trimming: 2 bases; J trimming: 6 bases; junction bases outside the gene matches: 2. This CDR3 has 15 amino acids. CDR1 and CDR2 from the germline V gene are SGDLS and YYNGEE. The CDR3 here is CASSVTSGRSNEQFF. The CDR3 DNA sequence: TGTGCCAGCAGCGTGACTAGCGGGAGGAGCAATGAGCAGTTCTTC. Using reference TRBV9 and TRBJ2-1 for the parts outside the CDR3, the full variable domain is DSGVTQTPKHLITATGQRVTLRCSPRSGDLSVYWYQQSLDQGLQFLIQYYNGEERAKGNILERFSAQQFPDLHSELNLSSLELGDSALYFCASSVTSGRSNEQFFGPGTRLTVL.

In this sample, this clonotype turned up a few times. The chain links TRBV5-1 to TRBJ2-7, with D unclear. The CDR3 is 15 amino acids. V lost 1 base and J lost 2, with 13 bases in between. CDR1 SGHRS and CDR2 YFSETQ come from the germline V gene. CDR3 residues: CASSLSVTSTYEQYF. In nucleotides, the CDR3 is TGCGCCAGCAGCTTGTCAGTCACCTCCACCTACGAGCAGTACTTC.

The chain carries TRBV19 and TRBJ2-1, with D possibly TRBD1 on 5 matching bases. V lost 4 bases to trimming and J lost 5 bases, with 12 bases between them. Per germline, CDR1 LNHDA and CDR2 SQIVND (reference sequence). The CDR3 covers 14 residues. CDR3 protein: CASSTWGLNNEQFF. The DNA for the CDR3 is TGTGCCAGTAGTACCTGGGGCCTTAACAATGAGCAGTTCTTC.

The chain uses TRBV12-3 or TRBV12-4 and TRBJ2-5; 7 bases map to TRBD2. After removal of 7 bases from V and 9 bases from J, the junction contained 8 bases not matched to a gene. The CDR3 is 12 amino acids. The CDR3 DNA reads TGTGCCAGCACGTTTGGGGGGAGGGCCCAGTACTTC. Protein: CASTFGGRAQYF.

This clonotype was counted a few times. The rearrangement joins TRBV19 to TRBJ1-1; D is ambiguous. The germline gives CDR1 LNHDA, CDR2 SQIVND (reference sequence). This CDR3 spans 17 amino acids. With 8 bases removed from V and 1 base from J, the gap between germline ends came to 23 bases. The CDR3 reads CASSWVPGASWNTEAFF. The CDR3 DNA reads as TGTGCCAGTTCATGGGTACCAGGAGCGAGTTGGAACACTGAAGCTTTCTTT.

The chain links TRBV20-1 to TRBJ2-7; no reliable D call. V lost 6 bases and J lost 2, with 11 bases in between. The CDR3 sequence is 12 residues long. Germline assignment: CDR1 DFQATT and CDR2 SNEGSKA (reference sequence). CDR3 in DNA: TGCAGTGCGCAACGGTGGGCCTACGAGCAGTACTTC. This codes for CSAQRWAYEQYF.

This clonotype was seen a handful of times. This chain connects TRBV12-3 or TRBV12-4 to TRBJ1-1, with a possible D match to TRBD1 (5 bases). The CDR3 is made up of 14 amino acids. The V gene lost 2 bases and the J gene lost 0 bases, with 7 bases spanning the gap. The CDR3 here is CASSLTGLNTEAFF. DNA for the CDR3: TGTGCCAGCAGTTTAACAGGCTTGAACACTGAAGCTTTCTTT.

The J gene is TRBJ2-5, the V gene TRBV5-1; 7 nucleotides match TRBD2. Germline V CDR1 and CDR2: SGHRS, YFSETQ. The ends lost 4 bases at V and 5 bases at J; junction bases unmatched: 11. CDR3 length: 15 amino acids. The CDR3 region is CASSARLFGGETQYF. CDR3 bases: TGCGCCAGCAGCGCTAGACTCTTCGGGGGGGAGACCCAGTACTTC. Supplemented by reference TRBV5-1 and TRBJ2-5, the full variable domain reads KAGVTQTPRYLIKTRGQQVTLSCSPISGHRSVSWYQQTPGQGLQFLFEYFSETQRNKGNFPGRFSGRQFSNSRSEMNVSTLELGDSALYLCASSARLFGGETQYFGPGTRLLVL.

The J gene is TRBJ1-3, the V gene TRBV7-2; no definite D call. Trimming pared 1 base from V and 0 bases from J, leaving 13 bases between. The CDR3 spans 17 residues. Germline loops: CDR1 SGHTA, CDR2 FQGNSA. CDR3: CASSLGQTYGSGNTIYF. CDR3 DNA sequence: TGTGCCAGCAGCTTAGGTCAGACTTATGGCTCTGGAAACACCATATATTTT.

This clonotype appeared a single time. DNA of the CDR3: TGCAGTGCTAGAGATGAACAGGTAGTGGTACTCTACGAGCAGTACTTC. As protein: CSARDEQVVVLYEQYF. The V call is TRBV20-1, the J call TRBJ2-7, with a weak D call TRBD1 (5 bases). The CDR3 has 16 residues. From germline, CDR1 is DFQATT and CDR2 SNEGSKA (reference sequence). V was shortened by 0 bases and J by 3 bases, with 18 bases between the two germline ends.

This clonotype was seen only a few times. The chain recombines TRBV20-1 with TRBJ1-4; no clear D gene. This CDR3 has 13 residues. Germline CDR1 is DFQATT and CDR2 is SNEGSKA (reference sequence). Trimming left V 3 bases short and J 5 bases short, with 10 bases between. The CDR3 reads CSARPPTNEKLFF. CDR3 nucleotide sequence: TGCAGTGCTAGGCCCCCTACCAATGAAAAACTGTTTTTT.

The chain combines TRBV5-1 with TRBJ1-1; 8 bases align to TRBD1. Germline loops: CDR1 SGHRS, CDR2 YFSETQ. The ends lost 4 bases at V and 3 bases at J; junction bases unmatched: 5. The CDR3 spans 14 residues. The CDR3 DNA is TGCGCCAGCAGCCGCAGGGGGCCGGACACTGAAGCTTTCTTT. Residues: CASSRRGPDTEAFF.

The CDR3 here is CASAGTNSYNEQFF. In DNA form, the CDR3 reads TGTGCCAGCGCCGGGACTAACTCCTACAATGAGCAGTTCTTC. The genes are TRBV12-3 or TRBV12-4 and TRBJ2-1; 7 positions match TRBD2. This CDR3 contains 14 residues. Unmatched junction bases numbered 4, after V lost 8 bases and J lost 0 bases.

This clonotype was seen more than once but under ten times. The chain combines TRBV6-6 with TRBJ1-5; D not certain. The length of the CDR3 is 13 residues. V was pared by 7 bases and J by 4 bases, with 11 bases between. The V gene's germline CDR1 is MNHNY and CDR2 SVGAGI (reference sequence). CDR3 sequence: CASTPNSNQPQHF. The CDR3 DNA sequence: TGTGCCAGCACCCCGAATTCTAATCAGCCCCAGCATTTT.

This clonotype has just a few counts. V usage is TRBV7-8 and J usage is TRBJ2-1, with a tentative D call TRBD1 (5 bases). The CDR3 runs 17 residues. V was clipped by 1 base and J by 0 bases, with 13 bases between them. CDR1 and CDR2 from the germline V gene are SGHVS and FQNEAQ. As DNA, the CDR3 is TGTGCCAGCAGCTTAGTGGGGCGGCATAGCTCCTACAATGAGCAGTTCTTC. The encoded protein is CASSLVGRHSSYNEQFF.

The CDR3 protein is CATRDRADQPQHF. The CDR3, as DNA: TGTGCCACCCGGGACAGGGCGGATCAGCCCCAGCATTTT. The V and J genes are TRBV24-1 and TRBJ1-5, with 9 bases aligning to TRBD1. CDR1 is KGHDR, CDR2 SFDVKD, per germline. J gave up 5 bases and V 9 bases, and 4 bases lay outside the gene matches. The length of the CDR3 is 13 residues.

This clonotype was counted between two and nine times. This sequence joins TRBV5-1 and TRBJ2-5, with D possibly matching TRBD1 (6 bases). Germline V CDR1 and CDR2: SGHRS, YFSETQ. Deletions cut 7 bases from V and 4 bases from J, with 20 bases between. This CDR3 has 15 residues. The CDR3 reads CASHPGLTGGETQYF. DNA of the CDR3: TGCGCCAGCCACCCTGGCCTGACAGGAGGAGAGACCCAGTACTTC.

CDR3 sequence reads: CASSPGTGGSQPQHF. The DNA for the CDR3 is TGTGCCAGCAGTCCCGGGACAGGGGGTAGTCAGCCCCAGCATTTT. The chain couples TRBV12-3 or TRBV12-4 to TRBJ1-5, with 11 bases aligning to TRBD1. V shed 5 bases and J 6 bases; nucleotides not matched to a gene: 6. This CDR3 is built from 15 residues.

The chain uses TRBV4-2 and TRBJ1-4; D possibly corresponds to TRBD1 (6 bases). V was trimmed by 4 bases and J by 8 bases, leaving 14 bases between them. Germline CDR1 reads LGHNA; CDR2 reads YNFKEQ. This CDR3 spans 14 amino acids. In nucleotides, the CDR3 is TGTGCCAGCAGCCTACAGGGCGCGGGAGAAAAACTGTTTTTT. Protein sequence: CASSLQGAGEKLFF.